This T cell receptor (beta chain) was documented in a study of blood T cell repertoires in COVID-19. The V gene's germline CDR1 is MNHEY and CDR2 SMNVEV (reference sequence). The V gene lost 6 bases and the J gene lost 2 bases, with 20 bases spanning the gap. The CDR3 runs to 16 residues. Generated by immunoSEQ multiplex PCR, the TCRdb table keeps only in-frame clones and is missing some. This table has 200,000 to 300,000 clones, around 90% appearing once. Sequenced sample: peripheral blood. The V and J genes are TRBV27 and TRBJ2-7, with a weak D call TRBD2 (5 bases). This TCR was recovered from a woman aged 60-70 years with COVID-19, enrolled during active disease. This CDR3 is CASRPSGLGPPYEQYF. In DNA, the CDR3 is TGTGCCAGCAGACCCTCCGGACTGGGCCCCCCCTACGAGCAGTACTTC.